This TCR beta chain was captured by sequencing in a study of cytomegalovirus exposure and HLA in healthy donors. The CDR3 spans 14 residues. With V trimmed by 7 bases and J by 0 bases, 4 bases remained unmatched. The germline V gene has CDR1 SGHRS and CDR2 YFSETQ. The primer mix had 60 Vbeta and 13 Jbeta primers. Measured with immunoSEQ multiplex PCR; TCRdb has only the in-frame clones, and not every one. The sample table sets out tens of thousands of clones. The sequenced material came from PBMCs. The gene calls are TRBV5-1 and TRBJ2-3, with TRBD1 matching 8 bases. This TCR was sampled from a female donor in good health and CMV-seropositive. DNA of the CDR3: TGCGCCAGCGGGCAGGGGGCGAGCACAGATACGCAGTATTTT. Amino acids: CASGQGASTDTQYF.